Presented here are 24 T cell receptor beta chains from one specimen sequenced in a study of T cell repertoires in cytomegalovirus infection. From the reads, TCRdb called clonotypes with MiXCR, one entry per CDR3 protein. The sample gives about 530,000 distinct CDR3 sequences, more than 20% of which show up once; around 13% is in the top ten. The sequencing input was PBMCs. The receptors originated from a human donor in good health (CMV status not recorded). Some clones in this sample may be carry-over from other donors' samples.

The chain joins TRBV27 to TRBJ1-5; maybe TRBD1 (5 bases). Germline CDR1 MNHEY, CDR2 SMNVEV (reference sequence). V lost 5 bases to trimming and J lost 0 bases, with 23 bases between them. The CDR3 consists of 19 residues. Here the CDR3 DNA reads TGTGCCAGCAGTCCGCGGGGGTTTCACAAGCAATATAGCAATCAGCCCCAGCATTTT. It yields the protein CASSPRGFHKQYSNQPQHF.

This clonotype has a handful of counts. The CDR3 DNA reads TGTGCCAGCAGCTTAGTCCCAGGGGCTGACGGCTACACCTTC. Translating gives CASSLVPGADGYTF. The rearrangement uses TRBV7-2 and TRBJ1-2; perhaps TRBD1 as D (6 bases). Germline CDR1 is SGHTA and CDR2 is FQGNSA. This CDR3 spans 14 amino acids. V was pared by 1 base and J by 8 bases, with 14 bases between.

This clonotype has a count of ten or more. J is TRBJ2-5 and V is TRBV7-2; weak D call: TRBD2 (5 bases). Germline V lookup: CDR1 SGHTA, CDR2 FQGNSA. V was cut by 1 base and J by 5 bases, with 14 bases left in between. This CDR3 region has 15 residues. DNA of the CDR3: TGTGCCAGCAGCTTAGAATCGCTAGCTAGCGAGACCCAGTACTTC. Residues: CASSLESLASETQYF.

This rearrangement joins TRBV7-9 to TRBJ2-7; D ambiguous. Germline CDR1 reads SEHNR; CDR2 reads FQNEAQ (reference sequence). Trimming left V 1 base short and J 6 bases short, with 13 bases between. The length of the CDR3 is 14 residues. CDR3: CASSLGARTPEQYV. CDR3 DNA: TGTGCCAGCAGCTTAGGGGCCCGCACGCCCGAGCAGTACGTC.

This clonotype has more than one count but fewer than ten. The chain is built from TRBV12-3 or TRBV12-4 and TRBJ2-1; 8 bases align to TRBD2. CDR3 length: 14 residues. Losses at the gene ends were 5 bases for V and 6 bases for J; bases not matched to a gene: 6. DNA of the CDR3: TGTGCCAGCAGTCAAGCGGGAGTTGGCAATGAGCAGTTCTTC. Protein: CASSQAGVGNEQFF.

In its sample, this clonotype was seen a few times. The gene calls are TRBV6-6 and TRBJ2-7, with D unclear. Trimming removed 6 bases at V and 5 bases at J, with 20 bases between. Germline V gene sequence: CDR1 MNHNY, CDR2 SVGAGI (reference sequence). CDR3 length equals 15 residues. The CDR3 sequence: CASSPLAVRGNEQYF. The CDR3 coding sequence is TGTGCCAGCAGCCCCCTGGCGGTCCGCGGTAACGAGCAGTACTTC.

V and J are TRBV11-3 and TRBJ2-1, with TRBD1 as a possible D gene (6 bases). Trimming shortened V by 5 bases and J by 9 bases, and 17 bases separated the two germline ends. CDR1 SGHNT and CDR2 YENEEA come from the germline V gene. The CDR3 loop spans 14 amino acids. The CDR3 region is CASSHRDTGSEQFF. The CDR3 DNA follows: TGTGCCAGCAGCCACCGGGACACGGGGTCTGAGCAGTTCTTC.

The rearrangement uses TRBV7-9 and TRBJ1-1; possible D gene TRBD1, 6 bases. This CDR3 has 14 residues. V gave up 4 bases and J gave up 1 base, with 10 bases separating them. Germline V lookup: CDR1 SEHNR, CDR2 FQNEAQ (reference sequence). The CDR3 DNA is TGTGCCAGCAGCTCCTCGACAGGGAACACTGAAGCTTTCTTT. Protein: CASSSSTGNTEAFF.

The gene calls are TRBV5-4 and TRBJ2-7; the D is unclear. CDR3 length equals 13 residues. V lost 2 bases to trimming and J lost 4 bases, with 10 bases between them. Germline CDR1 and CDR2: SGHNT and YYREEE (reference sequence). CDR3 residues: CASSFWGGYEQYV. The CDR3 coding sequence is TGTGCCAGCAGCTTCTGGGGTGGGTACGAGCAGTACGTC.

The rearrangement uses TRBV11-2 and TRBJ1-1; D ambiguous. The germline gives CDR1 SGHAT, CDR2 FQNNGV. The V end lost 0 bases, the J end lost 4 bases, and 9 bases lay between the germline ends. CDR3 length: 14 residues. CDR3 region: CASSLEVWSTEAFF. As DNA, the CDR3 is TGTGCCAGCAGCTTAGAGGTCTGGAGCACTGAAGCTTTCTTT.

The rearrangement links TRBV6-5 to TRBJ1-1, with 8 bases that match TRBD1. Germline CDR1 is MNHEY and CDR2 is SVGAGI. V gave up 2 bases and J gave up 7 bases; unmatched junction bases: 3. CDR3 length: 13 amino acids. The CDR3 nucleotides read TGTGCCAGCAGTTACGACAGGGGCTTTGAAGCTTTCTTT. It specifies CASSYDRGFEAFF.

A few counts support this clonotype. The genes are TRBV30 and TRBJ2-3; D is unclear. Germline V gene sequence: CDR1 GTSNPN, CDR2 SVGIG (reference sequence). CDR3 size: 13 residues. The germline V and J ends were trimmed by 2 bases and 4 bases, with 10 bases remaining between them. DNA for the CDR3: TGTGCCTGGAGTCGGTACTATTCAGATACGCAGTATTTT. Residues: CAWSRYYSDTQYF.

The gene calls are TRBV19 and TRBJ1-4; no reliable D call. The CDR3 runs 10 residues. Looked up from germline, CDR1 is LNHDA and CDR2 is SQIVND (reference sequence). The V end was cut by 7 bases, the J end by 6 bases, with 3 bases between. CDR3: CASKDEKLFF. In DNA, the CDR3 is TGTGCCAGTAAAGATGAAAAACTGTTTTTT.

The V gene is TRBV6-2 or TRBV6-3, the J gene TRBJ2-5; 7 bases are a match to TRBD1. From germline, CDR1 is MNHEY and CDR2 SVGEGT. There are 15 residues in the CDR3. Losses at the gene ends were 6 bases for V and 3 bases for J; bases not matched to a gene: 10. This CDR3 reads CASSPQGQWEETQYF. CDR3 nucleotide sequence: TGTGCCAGCAGCCCCCAGGGACAGTGGGAAGAGACCCAGTACTTC.

A few counts support this clonotype. The chain has TRBV10-3 and TRBJ2-3; maybe TRBD2 (5 bases). Trimming pared 10 bases from V and 3 bases from J, leaving 20 bases between. CDR3 length: 15 amino acids. Germline V CDR1 and CDR2: ENHRY, SYGVKD. The CDR3 is CATSTWGESTDTQYF. In DNA form, the CDR3 reads TGTGCCACCTCCACCTGGGGAGAATCGACAGATACGCAGTATTTT.

The chain employs TRBV19 and TRBJ2-7; D is ambiguous. Germline V gives CDR1 LNHDA, CDR2 SQIVND (reference sequence). CDR3 size: 13 residues. Trimming took off 5 bases at V and 3 bases at J, with 11 bases between the two ends. CDR3 bases: TGTGCCAGTAGTGTGGACCTACACTACGAGCAGTACGTC. This codes for CASSVDLHYEQYV.

The chain uses TRBV7-8 and TRBJ2-7; 7 bases are a match to TRBD2. Trimming cost V 5 bases and J 4 bases; bases outside gene matches: 8. This CDR3 has 14 residues. Germline values: CDR1 SGHVS, CDR2 FQNEAQ. CDR3: CASSPGGVEYEQYF. Written as DNA, the CDR3 is TGTGCCAGCAGCCCTGGGGGGGTAGAGTACGAGCAGTACTTC.

This clonotype was counted a single time. V usage is TRBV12-3 or TRBV12-4 and J usage is TRBJ2-5; D not certain. Trimming pared 3 bases from V and 4 bases from J, leaving 18 bases between. This CDR3 has 16 residues. CDR3 bases: TGTGCCAGCAGTTTTAAAGTTGTACCGGCGGCAGAGACCCAGTACTTC. It yields the protein CASSFKVVPAAETQYF.

This clonotype appeared many times. The CDR3 sequence is CASSPRTKRPNEQFF. CDR3 DNA: TGTGCCAGCAGCCCCCGGACGAAACGTCCCAATGAGCAGTTCTTC. V is TRBV7-2 and J is TRBJ2-1; D gene unclear. CDR3 size: 15 residues. In germline, CDR1 is SGHTA, CDR2 FQGNSA. V lost 5 bases and J 6 bases, leaving 17 bases between the germline ends.

This clonotype was counted many times. The chain has TRBV7-2 and TRBJ2-3; a weak D match, TRBD2 (5 bases). CDR3 length: 15 amino acids. Trimming stripped 5 bases from V and 0 bases from J, with 12 bases between. Looked up from germline, CDR1 is SGHTA and CDR2 is FQGNSA. The CDR3 sequence: CASSPGRVSTDTQYF. CDR3 nucleotides: TGTGCCAGCAGCCCCGGGCGGGTTAGCACAGATACGCAGTATTTT. The complete variable domain, with remaining parts taken from reference TRBV7-2 and TRBJ2-3, reads GAGVSQSPSNKVTEKGKDVELRCDPISGHTALYWYRQSLGQGLEFLIYFQGNSAPDKSGLPSDRFSAERTGGSVSTLTIQRTQQEDSAVYLCASSPGRVSTDTQYFGPGTRLTVL.

This clonotype was recorded many times. The chain employs TRBV12-3 or TRBV12-4 and TRBJ2-7; D not certain. The V end lost 5 bases, the J end lost 5 bases, and 13 bases lay between the germline ends. The CDR3 covers 13 residues. Here the CDR3 DNA reads TGTGCCAGCAGTAAGGGTAACGCAGACGAGCAGTACTTC. This encodes CASSKGNADEQYF.

This clonotype showed up just a few times. The chain links TRBV11-3 to TRBJ1-2; possibly TRBD1 for D (6 bases). V was pared by 4 bases and J by 5 bases, with 11 bases between. This CDR3 region has 13 residues. Germline assignment: CDR1 SGHNT and CDR2 YENEEA. Written as DNA, the CDR3 is TGTGCCAGCAGCTATGGGGACATTTATGGCTACACCTTC. It translates to CASSYGDIYGYTF.

This clonotype showed up just a few times. The chain is built from TRBV6-2 or TRBV6-3 and TRBJ2-7, with D unclear. The CDR3 runs 13 residues. Per the germline V gene, CDR1 is MNHEY and CDR2 is SVGEGT. V lost 2 bases, J lost 6 bases, and 11 bases lay in between. This CDR3 is CASSYPYRREQYF. The CDR3 coding sequence is TGTGCCAGCAGTTACCCATACCGCCGCGAGCAGTACTTC.

The genes are TRBV27 and TRBJ2-7; no definite D call. The CDR3 extends over 16 amino acids. Trimming left V 6 bases short and J 5 bases short, with 23 bases between. CDR1 is MNHEY and CDR2 is SMNVEV in the germline V gene (reference sequence). The CDR3 loop reads CASSPLVSGSIDEQYV. The CDR3 region has the DNA TGTGCCAGCAGCCCGCTGGTGTCTGGATCTATCGACGAGCAGTACGTC.